These 24 T cell receptor beta chains were sequenced from one sample in a study of cytotoxic CD8 clonotypes in ibrutinib-treated CLL (dated by TCRdb to the early 2020s). The library came from the immunoSEQ multiplex PCR assay. The source is immuneACCESS, and TCRdb retained only in-frame sequences with V and J called. Part of the clones is not carried over; for the studies checked, unresolved V genes explain less than half of this, and the remainder is unexplained. The sample has approximately 210,000 clones on record, approximately 68% of them singletons. Roughly 13% of the sample goes to the ten largest clones. According to the study, the label for this sample's time point signals: roughly 23 months on ibrutinib. The sample in question was PBMCs, obtained after 24 months of ibrutinib treatment. The receptors originated from a human donor with chronic lymphocytic leukemia.

V gene TRBV5-4 combines with J gene TRBJ2-2, with D possibly being TRBD1 or TRBD2 (5 bases each). V lost 3 bases to trimming and J lost 5 bases, with 14 bases between them. Germline V CDR1 and CDR2: SGHNT, YYREEE (reference sequence). The CDR3 covers 15 residues. The CDR3 nucleotides read TGTGCCAGCAGCTCGGAGGTTGGGGGAACCGGGGAGCTGTTTTTT. Residues: CASSSEVGGTGELFF.

This chain connects TRBV11-2 to TRBJ2-1; 9 positions match TRBD1. V was clipped by 5 bases and J by 8 bases; unmatched bases: 10. Germline CDR1 SGHAT, CDR2 FQNNGV. This CDR3 region has 15 residues. The CDR3 loop reads CASSQAGTGFYEQFF. CDR3 nucleotide sequence: TGTGCCAGCAGCCAAGCCGGGACAGGGTTCTATGAGCAGTTCTTC. The variable domain in full, with the rest retrieved from reference TRBV11-2 and TRBJ2-1, is EAGVAQSPRYKIIEKRQSVAFWCNPISGHATLYWYQQILGQGPKLLIQFQNNGVVDDSQLPKDRFSAERLKGVDSTLKIQPAKLEDSAVYLCASSQAGTGFYEQFFGPGTRLTVL.

This chain uses TRBV15 with TRBJ2-1; D unclear. In germline, CDR1 is LNHNV, CDR2 YYDKDF (reference sequence). This CDR3 contains 14 residues. V lost 8 bases, J lost 6 bases, and 17 bases lay in between. The CDR3: CATSHGSSSNEQFF. In nucleotides, the CDR3 is TGTGCCACCTCTCATGGGTCCTCCAGCAATGAGCAGTTCTTC.

The chain links TRBV9 to TRBJ2-1; 8 bases are shared with TRBD1. This CDR3 spans 13 amino acids. The germline CDR1 and CDR2 sequences are SGDLS and YYNGEE. V trimming: 7 bases; J trimming: 4 bases; junction bases outside the gene matches: 4. CDR3 sequence reads: CASGGTGYNEQFF. The CDR3 DNA sequence: TGTGCCAGCGGCGGGACAGGATACAATGAGCAGTTCTTC.

This clone came up a few times. The chain carries TRBV9 and TRBJ1-1; 9 nucleotides agree with TRBD1. Germline V lookup: CDR1 SGDLS, CDR2 YYNGEE. The CDR3 spans 14 residues. V lost 4 bases to trimming and J lost 1 base; unmatched junction nucleotides: 2. This CDR3 reads CASSIQGANTEAFF. As DNA, the CDR3 is TGTGCCAGCAGCATACAGGGGGCGAACACTGAAGCTTTCTTT.

The chain links TRBV5-1 to TRBJ2-2, with TRBD1 matching over 7 bases. V dropped 4 bases and J dropped 6; count of bases not matched to a gene: 9. Germline-derived CDR1 and CDR2 are SGHRS and YFSETQ. The CDR3 sequence is 15 residues long. CDR3 DNA: TGCGCCAGCAGCCAGCTGACAGGGCACGCCGGGGAGCTGTTTTTT. It codes for CASSQLTGHAGELFF.

This clone has only a few counts. The V call is TRBV7-8, the J call TRBJ1-5, with a tentative D call TRBD1 (6 bases). The V end lost 2 bases, the J end lost 3 bases, and 8 bases lay between the germline ends. The length of the CDR3 is 14 residues. The germline V gene has CDR1 SGHVS and CDR2 FQNEAQ. CDR3 sequence: CASSLWDTNQPQHF. In nucleotides, the CDR3 is TGTGCCAGCAGCTTATGGGACACCAATCAGCCCCAGCATTTT. Together with reference TRBV7-8 and TRBJ1-5, the CDR3 gives the full variable domain: GAGVSQSPRYKVAKRGQDVALRCDPISGHVSLFWYQQALGQGPEFLTYFQNEAQLDKSGLPSDRFFAERPEGSVSTLKIQRTQQEDSAVYLCASSLWDTNQPQHFGDGTRLSIL.

J is TRBJ2-3 and V is TRBV5-1; 9 nucleotides agree with TRBD2. J was trimmed by 0 bases and V by 4 bases; bases with no gene match: 6. The CDR3 is 16 residues long. Germline V CDR1 and CDR2: SGHRS, YFSETQ. The CDR3 DNA is TGCGCCAGCAGCCGAATTAGCGGGGGTAGCACAGATACGCAGTATTTT. Protein: CASSRISGGSTDTQYF.

The chain uses TRBV5-1 and TRBJ2-7, with 7 bases fitting TRBD1. The CDR3 is 14 amino acids. Germline CDR1 SGHRS, CDR2 YFSETQ. The ends lost 7 bases at V and 1 base at J; junction bases unmatched: 8. In DNA, the CDR3 is TGCGCCAGCCATACAGGGGTAGGTTCCTACGAGCAGTACTTC. This codes for CASHTGVGSYEQYF.

This rearrangement joins TRBV6-6 to TRBJ2-2; D may be TRBD2 (5 bases). This CDR3 has 13 residues. V lost 2 bases and J lost 4, with 5 bases in between. Germline CDR1 reads MNHNY; CDR2 reads SVGAGI (reference sequence). CDR3 residues: CASSYGSTGELFF. In nucleotides, the CDR3 is TGTGCCAGCAGTTACGGGAGCACCGGGGAGCTGTTTTTT.

The V gene is TRBV4-3, the J gene TRBJ2-1; D may be TRBD1 or TRBD2 (5 bases each). This CDR3 region has 15 residues. Germline-derived CDR1 and CDR2 are LGHNA and YSLEER. Trimming removed 0 bases from V and 4 bases from J, with 10 bases in between. The CDR3 DNA sequence: TGCGCCAGCAGCCAAGACGGGGCAGGGTACAATGAGCAGTTCTTC. Translating gives CASSQDGAGYNEQFF.

This clone was observed a handful of times. The chain is built from TRBV19 and TRBJ2-7; possibly TRBD2 for D (6 bases). There are 12 residues in the CDR3. The germline CDR1 and CDR2 sequences are LNHDA and SQIVND (reference sequence). With 7 bases removed from V and 5 bases from J, the gap between germline ends came to 12 bases. CDR3 amino acids: CASNPGGDEQYF. Here the CDR3 DNA reads TGTGCCAGTAACCCCGGGGGTGACGAGCAGTACTTC. The variable domain in full, with the rest retrieved from reference TRBV19 and TRBJ2-7, is DGGITQSPKYLFRKEGQNVTLSCEQNLNHDAMYWYRQDPGQGLRLIYYSQIVNDFQKGDIAEGYSVSREKKESFPLTVTSAQKNPTAFYLCASNPGGDEQYFGPGTRLTVT.

The V and J genes are TRBV7-2 and TRBJ2-3; a weak D match, TRBD1 (5 bases). The CDR3 spans 13 residues. Trimming took 8 bases from V and 4 from J, leaving 13 bases between them. CDR1 is SGHTA and CDR2 is FQGNSA in the germline V gene. The CDR3 DNA sequence: TGTGCCAGCGGGGCGGTACGGGCAGATACGCAGTATTTT. The encoded protein is CASGAVRADTQYF.

This clone has only one observation. The chain has TRBV9 and TRBJ2-7; D possibly matches TRBD1 or TRBD2 (6 bases each). This CDR3 spans 17 amino acids. Trimming shortened V by 0 bases and J by 7 bases, and 23 bases separated the two germline ends. CDR1 is SGDLS, CDR2 YYNGEE, per germline. The CDR3 sequence is CASSVAGARGEVGEQYF. The DNA of the CDR3 is TGTGCCAGCAGCGTAGCGGGAGCCAGGGGCGAGGTGGGAGAGCAGTACTTC.

Written as DNA, the CDR3 is TGCGCCAGCAGCCCTATTCCGGGACTAGCGGTGGGTGAGACCCAGTACTTC. Protein product: CASSPIPGLAVGETQYF. V is TRBV5-1 and J is TRBJ2-5, with 11 bases lining up with TRBD2. The CDR3 length is 17 residues. Germline V lookup: CDR1 SGHRS, CDR2 YFSETQ. The J segment lost 5 bases and the V segment lost 4 bases, leaving 13 bases of the junction unmatched. The variable domain in full, with the rest retrieved from reference TRBV5-1 and TRBJ2-5, is KAGVTQTPRYLIKTRGQQVTLSCSPISGHRSVSWYQQTPGQGLQFLFEYFSETQRNKGNFPGRFSGRQFSNSRSEMNVSTLELGDSALYLCASSPIPGLAVGETQYFGPGTRLLVL.

This clone has a handful of counts. V is TRBV5-4 and J is TRBJ1-2; 7 nucleotides agree with TRBD1. CDR3 length: 15 amino acids. Germline-derived CDR1 and CDR2 are SGHNT and YYREEE (reference sequence). With V trimmed by 0 bases and J by 3 bases, 5 bases remained unmatched. The CDR3 coding sequence is TGTGCCAGCAGCTTGGTAACAGGGGCGGACTATGGCTACACCTTC. Amino acid sequence: CASSLVTGADYGYTF.

This clone was recorded only once. For the CDR3, the DNA is TGTGCCAGCGGGGGCCCAGATACGCAGTATTTT. It encodes CASGGPDTQYF. This chain uses TRBV6-6 with TRBJ2-3; TRBD1 is a possible D gene (6 bases). The V end lost 8 bases, the J end lost 4 bases, and 7 bases lay between the germline ends. The CDR3 runs 11 residues. The germline gives CDR1 MNHNY, CDR2 SVGAGI (reference sequence).

The gene calls are TRBV18 and TRBJ2-5; D call uncertain. The CDR3 has 12 amino acids. V gave up 6 bases and J gave up 4 bases, with 9 bases separating them. Germline V gene lookup returns CDR1 KGHSH and CDR2 LQKENI. The CDR3 region has the DNA TGTGCCAGCTCCCCCCGAAGAGAGACCCAGTACTTC. It codes for CASSPRRETQYF. Supplemented by reference TRBV18 and TRBJ2-5, the full variable domain reads NAGVMQNPRHLVRRRGQEARLRCSPMKGHSHVYWYRQLPEEGLKFMVYLQKENIIDESGMPKERFSAEFPKEGPSILRIQQVVRGDSAAYFCASSPRRETQYFGPGTRLLVL.

This clone has only a few counts. The V gene is TRBV4-2, the J gene TRBJ2-7; D gene ambiguous. The CDR3 runs to 14 residues. V was clipped by 1 base and J by 6 bases, with 13 bases between them. CDR1 is LGHNA and CDR2 is YNFKEQ in the germline V gene. This CDR3 is CASSQVGVGSEQYF. The CDR3 coding sequence is TGTGCCAGCAGCCAAGTTGGCGTTGGTAGCGAGCAGTACTTC.

The chain employs TRBV9 and TRBJ2-1; 10 bases match TRBD2. The junction had 9 bases not matched to a gene; V was cut back by 3 bases and J by 9 bases. The V gene's germline CDR1 is SGDLS and CDR2 YYNGEE. The CDR3 length is 15 residues. The CDR3 nucleotides are TGTGCCAGCAGCGCTCCGGGACTAGCGCTTGGTGAGCAGTTCTTC. Its translation is CASSAPGLALGEQFF.

The chain joins TRBV25-1 to TRBJ1-2; a possible D gene is TRBD1 (5 bases). The CDR3 has 14 residues. Trimming removed 4 bases at V and 7 bases at J, with 16 bases between. Germline V lookup: CDR1 MGHDK, CDR2 SYGVNS. This chain's CDR3 is CASSGDPAKFGYTF. The CDR3 DNA reads TGTGCCAGCAGTGGGGACCCGGCGAAGTTTGGCTACACCTTC.

The table lists this clone with a few counts. V and J are TRBV9 and TRBJ1-1, with D hard to call. CDR1 SGDLS and CDR2 YYNGEE come from the germline V gene. The CDR3 consists of 15 residues. V lost 3 bases and J lost 0, with 12 bases in between. In nucleotides, the CDR3 is TGTGCCAGCAGCGCTGTTGGACTGATGAACACTGAAGCTTTCTTT. It encodes CASSAVGLMNTEAFF.

There are a few counts of this clone. This chain connects TRBV4-2 to TRBJ2-5, with D tentatively TRBD2 (6 bases). Deletions cut 3 bases from V and 1 base from J, with 9 bases between. The CDR3 runs to 14 residues. CDR1 and CDR2 from the germline V gene are LGHNA and YNFKEQ. The CDR3 region is CASSHAGPQETQYF. The DNA for the CDR3 is TGTGCCAGCAGCCATGCGGGGCCCCAAGAGACCCAGTACTTC.

J is TRBJ2-3 and V is TRBV27, with TRBD1 identical over 9 bases. Germline-derived CDR1 and CDR2 are MNHEY and SMNVEV (reference sequence). The junction had 7 bases not matched to a gene; V was cut back by 5 bases and J by 1 base. The CDR3 loop spans 16 amino acids. The CDR3 DNA reads as TGTGCCAGCAGTCCGCAACAGGGGGCGGGCACAGATACGCAGTATTTT. Its protein is CASSPQQGAGTDTQYF.